This passage covers 27 T cell receptor beta chains from one sample sequenced in a study of human T cells and chemical hapten exposure. TCRdb reprocessed the RACE reads with MiXCR, giving one entry per CDR3 protein. Of about 68,000 distinct CDR3 sequences listed, about a tenth were seen once; the top ten hold over 4%. The time point here: pre-sensitization, week 0. Treatment here: therapeutic diphenylcyclopropenone sensitization with weekly scalp DPC. The sample in question was whole blood, obtained in connection with sensitization to the hapten diphenylcyclopropenone (DPC). These receptors were obtained from a woman aged 45-59 years with alopecia areata. Some clones in this sample may be carry-over from other donors' samples.

The CDR3 DNA reads as TGCGCCAGCAGCCAAGAGGTCAGGGGATTGAACACCGGGGAGCTGTTTTTT. This translates into CASSQEVRGLNTGELFF. The chain couples TRBV4-3 to TRBJ2-2, with D possibly being TRBD1 (6 bases). Germline lookup yields CDR1 LGHNA and CDR2 YSLEER. The CDR3 is 17 amino acids. V lost 0 bases and J 1 base, leaving 12 bases between the germline ends.

The chain links TRBV21-1 to TRBJ1-5; TRBD1, the table's D call, lacks a check against the DNA. TRBV21-1 is a pseudogene. This CDR3 is built from 16 residues. CDR3 sequence: CASSRRGTEFNQPQHF. CDR3 DNA sequence: TGTGCCAGCAGCCGCCGAGGGACAGAGTTCAATCAGCCCCAGCATTTT.

This clonotype appeared many times. The gene calls are TRBV11-3 and TRBJ2-6; D might be TRBD1 (7 bases). Trimming stripped 5 bases from V and 0 bases from J, with 20 bases between. This CDR3 spans 19 amino acids. In germline, CDR1 is SGHNT, CDR2 YENEEA. The CDR3 DNA sequence: TGTGCCAGCAGCCCACGCTACAGGGGAGGAGGCTCTGGGGCCAACGTCCTGACTTTC. It translates to CASSPRYRGGGSGANVLTF.

The sample holds a few counts of this clonotype. The chain links TRBV9 to TRBJ2-5, with D possibly matching TRBD2 (5 bases). The CDR3 extends over 15 amino acids. The V gene lost 4 bases and the J gene lost 4 bases, with 17 bases spanning the gap. Looked up from germline, CDR1 is SGDLS and CDR2 is YYNGEE. The CDR3, as DNA: TGTGCCAGCAGCCCCCGGCTAGCTGTCGGAGAGACCCAGTACTTC. Amino acids: CASSPRLAVGETQYF.

The table lists this clonotype with many counts. The chain joins TRBV12-3 or TRBV12-4 to TRBJ1-5; no reliable D call. The V end lost 7 bases, the J end lost 4 bases, and 17 bases lay between the germline ends. The CDR3 sequence is 15 residues long. This CDR3 is CASTSHGDSNQPQHF. For the CDR3, the DNA is TGTGCCAGCACCTCCCACGGGGATAGTAATCAGCCCCAGCATTTT.

This clonotype was counted many times. The V gene is TRBV3-1, the J gene TRBJ1-2, with no clear D. This CDR3 is 16 amino acids long. Germline values: CDR1 LGHDT, CDR2 YNNKEL (reference sequence). The V gene lost 1 base and the J gene lost 2 bases, with 14 bases spanning the gap. CDR3 region: CASSQGRGGMNYGYTF. DNA of the CDR3: TGTGCCAGCAGCCAAGGGCGTGGAGGAATGAACTATGGCTACACCTTC.

This clonotype was counted many times. This chain uses TRBV29-1 with TRBJ2-1; the D gene is possibly TRBD1 (6 bases). V was cut by 3 bases and J by 0 bases, with 9 bases left in between. Germline values: CDR1 SQVTM, CDR2 ANQGSEA. CDR3 length equals 14 residues. The CDR3 nucleotides read TGCAGCGTTGATGGACAGAGCTCCTACAATGAGCAGTTCTTC. Translation: CSVDGQSSYNEQFF.

Only a few counts were recorded for this clonotype. CDR3 nucleotide sequence: TGCAGTGCACGAGGACTAGCGGGAGTTACCGGGGAGCTGTTTTTT. This gives the protein CSARGLAGVTGELFF. V is TRBV20-1 and J is TRBJ2-2; TRBD2 matches 13 bases. The CDR3 is 15 amino acids. Looked up from germline, CDR1 is DFQATT and CDR2 is SNEGSKA (reference sequence). V gave up 6 bases and J gave up 5 bases; unmatched junction bases: 6.

CDR3 sequence reads: CASSATGDNSPLHF. CDR3 bases: TGTGCCAGCAGCGCGACAGGGGATAATTCACCCCTCCACTTT. This chain links TRBV9 with TRBJ1-6; TRBD1 matches 8 bases. Germline loops: CDR1 SGDLS, CDR2 YYNGEE. Trimming cost V 3 bases and J 5 bases; bases outside gene matches: 1. CDR3 size: 14 residues.

This clonotype was found many times. The rearrangement joins TRBV29-1 to TRBJ1-5, with D tentatively TRBD1 (6 bases). The germline V and J ends were trimmed by 5 bases and 4 bases, with 9 bases remaining between them. The CDR3 totals 12 residues. Germline V gives CDR1 SQVTM, CDR2 ANQGSEA. CDR3 region: CSVMTGNQPQHF. The CDR3 DNA follows: TGCAGCGTTATGACAGGTAATCAGCCCCAGCATTTT.

The V and J genes are TRBV28 and TRBJ1-6; TRBD1 is a possible D gene (5 bases). Germline CDR1 reads MDHEN; CDR2 reads SYDVKM. Trimming took 3 bases from V and 9 from J, leaving 15 bases between them. The CDR3 contains 15 residues. CDR3 in amino acids: CASSFYLGRGSPLHF. In DNA form, the CDR3 reads TGTGCCAGCAGTTTCTATCTGGGTAGGGGTTCACCCCTCCACTTT.

The rearrangement joins TRBV27 to TRBJ2-1, with TRBD2 matching over 7 bases. V was pared by 5 bases and J by 4 bases, with 5 bases of the junction left unmatched. This CDR3 is 14 amino acids long. CDR1 and CDR2 from the germline V gene are MNHEY and SMNVEV (reference sequence). The CDR3: CASSPLASYNEQFF. CDR3 in DNA: TGTGCCAGCAGTCCACTAGCGTCATACAATGAGCAGTTCTTC.

V usage is TRBV20-1 and J usage is TRBJ2-5, with TRBD1 identical over 11 bases. Germline values: CDR1 DFQATT, CDR2 SNEGSKA (reference sequence). V lost 5 bases to trimming and J lost 4 bases; unmatched junction nucleotides: 15. This CDR3 is built from 17 residues. The CDR3 DNA reads as TGCAGTGCTTTTGATCCGGACAGGGGGCGCGTTGCAGAGACCCAGTACTTC. Translated: CSAFDPDRGRVAETQYF.

This clonotype was detected only a few times. The V call is TRBV29-1, the J call TRBJ2-7; tentative D call: TRBD2 (6 bases). Trimming pared 3 bases from V and 5 bases from J, leaving 17 bases between. The CDR3 spans 14 residues. CDR1 is SQVTM, CDR2 ANQGSEA, per germline. The CDR3, as DNA: TGCAGCGTTGATGGGGCCCCGTCGGGGGACGAGCAGTACTTC. Translation gives CSVDGAPSGDEQYF.

The V and J genes are TRBV28 and TRBJ1-5; D remains unclear. In germline, CDR1 is MDHEN, CDR2 SYDVKM. V lost 6 bases and J lost 2, with 8 bases in between. The CDR3 is 13 residues long. The chain's CDR3 is CASSIIGNQPQHF. CDR3 DNA: TGTGCCAGCAGCATTATAGGCAATCAGCCCCAGCATTTT.

There are a few counts of this clonotype. The genes are TRBV11-3 and TRBJ2-3, with TRBD2 identical over 10 bases. This CDR3 has 16 residues. V lost 5 bases to trimming and J lost 4 bases; unmatched junction nucleotides: 9. CDR1 is SGHNT, CDR2 YENEEA, per germline. CDR3 DNA: TGTGCCAGCAGCCCTAAAGCGGGGGGGCCCGCAGATACGCAGTATTTT. This encodes CASSPKAGGPADTQYF.

This clonotype was detected only a few times. This chain connects TRBV20-1 to TRBJ2-6, with a possible D match to TRBD1 (5 bases). V lost 0 bases to trimming and J lost 0 bases, with 15 bases between them. CDR1 is DFQATT and CDR2 is SNEGSKA in the germline V gene (reference sequence). This CDR3 contains 18 residues. The CDR3 DNA reads as TGCAGTGCTAGAGATCTATGGAAGGGGAACTCTGGGGCCAACGTCCTGACTTTC. Translating it yields CSARDLWKGNSGANVLTF.

J is TRBJ1-3 and V is TRBV29-1; 7 bases agree with TRBD1. The trim removed 6 bases at V and 3 bases at J, leaving 2 bases unmatched. The CDR3 runs 12 residues. Looked up from germline, CDR1 is SQVTM and CDR2 is ANQGSEA. In DNA form, the CDR3 reads TGCAGCGTGCGACAGGGTGGAAACACCATATATTTT. This gives the protein CSVRQGGNTIYF.

This clonotype has just a few counts. The chain has TRBV30 and TRBJ1-2; no reliable D call. Per the germline V gene, CDR1 is GTSNPN and CDR2 is SVGIG (reference sequence). The CDR3 is made up of 13 amino acids. Trimming left V 2 bases short and J 3 bases short, with 10 bases between. The CDR3 bases are TGTGCCTGGAGTCTGAGTAGGGACTATGGCTACACCTTC. Amino acid sequence: CAWSLSRDYGYTF.

The chain couples TRBV29-1 to TRBJ2-3; 7 positions agree with TRBD1. V gave up 7 bases and J gave up 1 base; unmatched junction bases: 8. Germline values: CDR1 SQVTM, CDR2 ANQGSEA. The CDR3 has 14 amino acids. CDR3 nucleotide sequence: TGCAGCGCTCACAACAGGGGAGGCACAGATACGCAGTATTTT. Translated, it gives CSAHNRGGTDTQYF.

This clonotype was seen at least ten times. J is TRBJ2-7 and V is TRBV6-5; weak D call: TRBD2 (6 bases). The CDR3 is 15 residues long. Trimming left V 2 bases short and J 1 base short, with 12 bases between. Germline CDR1 reads MNHEY; CDR2 reads SVGAGI. Here the CDR3 reads CASSYRGGSSYEQYF. The CDR3 coding sequence is TGTGCCAGCAGTTACCGTGGAGGGTCGTCCTACGAGCAGTACTTC.

This clonotype was observed a handful of times. The chain uses TRBV7-6 and TRBJ2-1; no clear D gene. This CDR3 is 16 amino acids long. Between the trimmed V and J ends, which lost 1 base and 0 bases, there was a span of 10 bases. Germline V gene lookup returns CDR1 SGHVS and CDR2 FNYEAQ. The CDR3 DNA reads TGTGCCAGCAGCTTAGTCCAAATGAGCTCCTACAATGAGCAGTTCTTC. This translates into CASSLVQMSSYNEQFF.

This clonotype appeared a few times. The chain links TRBV18 to TRBJ1-6; tentatively, D is TRBD1 (5 bases). CDR3 length: 15 residues. Germline CDR1 and CDR2: KGHSH and LQKENI. With 3 bases removed from V and 6 bases from J, the gap between germline ends came to 12 bases. The CDR3 spells CASSPSRGANSPLHF. The CDR3 DNA reads as TGTGCCAGCTCACCCTCAAGGGGAGCTAATTCACCCCTCCACTTT.

This clonotype has more than one count but fewer than ten. The V and J genes are TRBV28 and TRBJ2-7; 10 bases agree with TRBD1. Germline assignment: CDR1 MDHEN and CDR2 SYDVKM. V shed 4 bases, J shed 9 bases, and the junction held 12 bases outside the gene matches. This CDR3 is built from 15 residues. DNA of the CDR3: TGTGCCAGCAGTTCCCCAGTACCAGGACAGGGGGGGCAGTACTTC. Translation gives CASSSPVPGQGGQYF.

This clonotype was detected only once. The chain recombines TRBV20-1 with TRBJ2-1, with TRBD2 matching over 8 bases. Germline V gene data show CDR1 as DFQATT and CDR2 as SNEGSKA (reference sequence). The CDR3 is 13 amino acids. V lost 1 base, J lost 8 bases, and 4 bases stayed unmatched. DNA for the CDR3: TGCAGTGCTAGAGCCCCGGGGGGGGATGAGCAGTTCTTC. This encodes CSARAPGGDEQFF.

The rearrangement uses TRBV27 and TRBJ2-6; D is ambiguous. This CDR3 is built from 13 residues. The ends were cut back, 8 bases at V and 0 bases at J, with 5 bases in the middle. The V gene's germline CDR1 is MNHEY and CDR2 SMNVEV (reference sequence). CDR3 bases: TGTGCCAGCTCGTACTCTGGGGCCAACGTCCTGACTTTC. Its protein product is CASSYSGANVLTF.

This clonotype was recorded at least ten times. As DNA, the CDR3 is TGTGCCAGCAGCCTAAAAATGGAGTCACCCCTCCACTTT. This codes for CASSLKMESPLHF. The rearrangement links TRBV14 to TRBJ1-6; D is unresolved. CDR3 length equals 13 residues. Looked up from germline, CDR1 is SGHDN and CDR2 is FVKESK. The germline V and J ends were trimmed by 4 bases and 10 bases, with 11 bases remaining between them. The full variable domain, in which reference TRBV14 and TRBJ1-6 provide the parts outside the CDR3, is EAGVTQFPSHSVIEKGQTVTLRCDPISGHDNLYWYRRVMGKEIKFLLHFVKESKQDESGMPNNRFLAERTGGTYSTLKVQPAELEDSGVYFCASSLKMESPLHFGNGTRLTVT.